This TCR beta chain emerged from a study of radiation and T cells in renal cell carcinoma. TCRdb's table, derived via immunoSEQ multiplex PCR, lists solely in-frame clones and lacks some. The sample has more than 15,000 clones; about three fifths are singletons. Treatment indicated: treatment-naive control, cytoreductive nephrectomy. The germline gives CDR1 SGHTA, CDR2 FQGNSA. The CDR3 covers 11 residues. V lost 1 base, J lost 11 bases, and 6 bases lay in between. The genes are TRBV7-2 and TRBJ2-1; no clear D gene. This TCR was recovered from a man aged 50 to 60 with renal cell carcinoma. The sequencing used tumor tissue, collected from a patient whose treatment was nephrectomy without radiotherapy. CDR3 bases: TGTGCCAGCAGCTTAGGAAGCCAGCAGTTCTTC. It encodes CASSLGSQQFF.